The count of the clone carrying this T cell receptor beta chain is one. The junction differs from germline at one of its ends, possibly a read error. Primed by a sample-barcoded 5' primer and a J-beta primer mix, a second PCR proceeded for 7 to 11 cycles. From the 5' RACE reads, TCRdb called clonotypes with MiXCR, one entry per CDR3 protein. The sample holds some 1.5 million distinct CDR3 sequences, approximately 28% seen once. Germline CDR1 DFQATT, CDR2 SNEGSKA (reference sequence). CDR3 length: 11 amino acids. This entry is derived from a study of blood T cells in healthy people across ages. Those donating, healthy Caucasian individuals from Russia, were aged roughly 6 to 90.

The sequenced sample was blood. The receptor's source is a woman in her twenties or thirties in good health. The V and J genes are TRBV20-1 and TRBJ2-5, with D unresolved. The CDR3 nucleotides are TGCAGTGCTAAGAGTCGAGAGACCCAGTGCTTC. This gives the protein CSAKSRETQCF.